This T cell receptor (beta chain) derives from a study of cytomegalovirus exposure and HLA in healthy donors. Whole-study results and caveats: While the bulk of TCR sequences proved rare, some public TCRs turned up in many donors. The later analysis indicated that the majority of CMV-associated TCR beta chains appeared HLA-restricted. Later analysis associated a missense DCLRE1C variant with TCR beta V- and J-gene trimming.

A note on this clone: Its antigen is as yet unknown.

Amplification used 60 Vbeta primers and 13 Jbeta primers. Some clones are missing from TCRdb's copy, which holds only in-frame ones; the method was immunoSEQ multiplex PCR. The sample contains about 180,000 clones, 80% to 90% of which appear only once. The sequenced sample was PBMCs. This TCR came from a male donor in good health and CMV-seronegative.

Here the CDR3 DNA reads TGTGCCAGCAGTGAAGGACAGCGTCTGGTCGAGACCCAGTACTTC. Residues: CASSEGQRLVETQYF. The rearrangement joins TRBV6-1 to TRBJ2-5, with D maybe TRBD1 (5 bases). Trimming removed 1 base from V and 5 bases from J, with 14 bases in between. CDR3 length equals 15 residues. Germline CDR1 and CDR2: MNHNS and SASEGT.